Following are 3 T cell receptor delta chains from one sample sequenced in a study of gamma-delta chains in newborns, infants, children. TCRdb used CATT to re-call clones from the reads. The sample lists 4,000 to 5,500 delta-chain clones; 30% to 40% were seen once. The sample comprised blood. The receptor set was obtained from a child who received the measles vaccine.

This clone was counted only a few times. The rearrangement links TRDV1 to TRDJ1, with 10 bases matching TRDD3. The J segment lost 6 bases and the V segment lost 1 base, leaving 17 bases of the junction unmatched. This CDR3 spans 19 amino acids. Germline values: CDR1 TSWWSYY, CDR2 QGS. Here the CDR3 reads CALGERLIGGIRSWNKLIF. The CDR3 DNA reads TGTGCTCTTGGGGAACGTTTGATTGGGGGGATACGCAGCTGGAATAAACTCATCTTT.

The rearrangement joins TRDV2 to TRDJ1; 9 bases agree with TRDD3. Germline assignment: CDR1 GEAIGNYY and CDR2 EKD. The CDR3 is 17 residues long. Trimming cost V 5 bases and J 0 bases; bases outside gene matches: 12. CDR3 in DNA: TGTGCCTGTGTTCGTACTGGGGGAAGTAAGTACACCGATAAACTCATCTTT. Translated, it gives CACVRTGGSKYTDKLIF.

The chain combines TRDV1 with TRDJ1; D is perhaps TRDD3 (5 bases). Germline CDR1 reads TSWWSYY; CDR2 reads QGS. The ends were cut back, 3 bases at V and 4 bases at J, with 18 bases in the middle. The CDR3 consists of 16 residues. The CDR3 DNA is TGTGCTCTTGGGGACCTAAGGGTCTGGGACCACGATAAACTCATCTTT. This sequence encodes CALGDLRVWDHDKLIF.